The 16 T cell receptor beta chains presented below share a single source sample, sequenced in a study of CDR3 diversity in severe acne. TCRdb re-analysed the PCR reads in MiXCR, keeping a single row per CDR3 protein. The sample gives tens of thousands of distinct CDR3 sequences, under 65% of which show up once; around 15% is in the top ten. Sequenced: blood. Source of these receptors: a male donor in good health, without acne.

This clonotype has just a few counts. This rearrangement joins TRBV27 to TRBJ2-3; TRBD2 agrees at 14 bases. With V trimmed by 5 bases and J by 6 bases, 4 bases remained unmatched. Germline-derived CDR1 and CDR2 are MNHEY and SMNVEV (reference sequence). This CDR3 has 15 amino acids. CDR3 coding DNA: TGTGCCAGCAGTCGACTAGCGGGGGGGCGCGATACGCAGTATTTT. It codes for CASSRLAGGRDTQYF.

This clonotype showed up just a few times. The chain carries TRBV19 and TRBJ2-3, with 8 bases matching TRBD2. CDR1 and CDR2 from the germline V gene are LNHDA and SQIVND (reference sequence). The CDR3 covers 15 residues. J lost 8 bases, V lost 3 bases, and 10 bases had no gene match. The CDR3 region has the DNA TGTGCCAGTAGTATTGTGGCGGGAGGAGGAGGTACGCAGTATTTT. This codes for CASSIVAGGGGTQYF.

In regard to this clonotype: Possible read error: a much larger clone is one base away. The gene calls are TRBV2 and TRBJ2-2; D ambiguous. Germline lookup yields CDR1 SNHLY and CDR2 FYNNEI. V was trimmed by 7 bases and J by 7 bases, leaving 4 bases between them. This CDR3 comprises 10 residues. The CDR3 region is CASKDGELFF. The CDR3 nucleotides read TGTGCCAGCAAGGACGGGGAGCTGTTTTTT. The full variable domain, rest sourced from reference TRBV2 and TRBJ2-2, is EPEVTQTPSHQVTQMGQEVILRCVPISNHLYFYWYRQILGQKVEFLVSFYNNEISEKSEIFDDQFSVERPDGSNFTLKIRSTKLEDSAMYFCASKDGELFFGEGSRLTVL.

This chain uses TRBV20-1 with TRBJ2-5, with 8 bases identical to TRBD1. With V trimmed by 3 bases and J by 4 bases, 7 bases remained unmatched. Germline values: CDR1 DFQATT, CDR2 SNEGSKA (reference sequence). The CDR3 runs to 14 residues. The CDR3, as DNA: TGCAGTGCTAGTAACAGGGGGGCCGGAGAGACCCAGTACTTC. It encodes CSASNRGAGETQYF.

The gene calls are TRBV9 and TRBJ1-4; 7 nucleotides match TRBD1. Trimming took 4 bases from V and 5 from J; bases not matched to a gene: 5. The CDR3 spans 14 residues. Germline CDR1 reads SGDLS; CDR2 reads YYNGEE. CDR3 amino acids: CASSRDSPNEKLFF. The CDR3 DNA follows: TGTGCCAGCAGCCGGGACAGCCCCAATGAAAAACTGTTTTTT.

CDR3 bases: TGTGCCTGGAGGCCGACACAGGGACACTCACCCCTCCACTTT. Amino acid sequence: CAWRPTQGHSPLHF. The rearrangement links TRBV25-1 to TRBJ1-6; D might be TRBD1 (6 bases). Trimming left V 11 bases short and J 10 bases short, with 21 bases between. Germline V gene data show CDR1 as MGHDK and CDR2 as SYGVNS. The CDR3 contains 14 residues.

This clonotype has a handful of counts. The chain recombines TRBV7-3 with TRBJ1-1; D unresolved. The CDR3 spans 13 residues. The ends were cut back, 1 base at V and 1 base at J, with 4 bases in the middle. From germline, CDR1 is SGHTA and CDR2 FQGTGA. In DNA, the CDR3 is TGTGCCAGCAGCTTAAAGGCGAACACTGAAGCTTTCTTT. Translation: CASSLKANTEAFF.

This clonotype was observed a few times. The gene calls are TRBV7-3 and TRBJ1-2, with TRBD1 matching 7 bases. Germline CDR1 is SGHTA and CDR2 is FQGTGA. V shed 3 bases and J 2 bases; nucleotides not matched to a gene: 3. CDR3 length equals 14 residues. The CDR3 protein is CASSLGQRNYGYTF. The CDR3, as DNA: TGTGCCAGCAGCTTGGGACAGCGAAACTATGGCTACACCTTC.

The rearrangement links TRBV15 to TRBJ2-5; TRBD1 matches at 10 bases. The V and J ends lost 5 bases and 3 bases, in that order; junction bases with no gene match: 6. Germline-derived CDR1 and CDR2 are LNHNV and YYDKDF (reference sequence). The CDR3 extends over 15 amino acids. CDR3 residues: CATSWAGQGEETQYF. CDR3 DNA: TGTGCCACCAGCTGGGCCGGACAGGGGGAAGAGACCCAGTACTTC.

In this sample, this clonotype turned up a few times. The V call is TRBV5-1, the J call TRBJ2-7; D is unclear. This CDR3 spans 14 amino acids. The ends were cut back, 0 bases at V and 5 bases at J, with 12 bases in the middle. Germline CDR1 reads SGHRS; CDR2 reads YFSETQ. The CDR3 reads CASSLVGPLNEQYF. The CDR3 nucleotides are TGCGCCAGCAGCTTGGTGGGCCCCCTCAACGAGCAGTACTTC.

The rearrangement joins TRBV7-3 to TRBJ2-7, with D possibly matching TRBD2 (6 bases). The germline CDR1 and CDR2 sequences are SGHTA and FQGTGA. The CDR3 runs to 12 residues. V shed 0 bases and J shed 9 bases, with 9 bases lying between them. In nucleotides, the CDR3 is TGTGCCAGCAGCTTAACGTCCGGGGGGCAGTACTTC. Translated: CASSLTSGGQYF.

This chain uses TRBV7-2 with TRBJ2-5; 7 bases are a match to TRBD1. This CDR3 is 14 amino acids long. Trimming took 5 bases from V and 5 from J; bases not matched to a gene: 8. Germline V gene data show CDR1 as SGHTA and CDR2 as FQGNSA. CDR3 nucleotides: TGTGCCAGCAGCGTAACCAGGGGACAGGAGACCCAGTACTTC. Translation gives CASSVTRGQETQYF. Using reference TRBV7-2 and TRBJ2-5 for the parts outside the CDR3, the full variable domain is GAGVSQSPSNKVTEKGKDVELRCDPISGHTALYWYRQSLGQGLEFLIYFQGNSAPDKSGLPSDRFSAERTGGSVSTLTIQRTQQEDSAVYLCASSVTRGQETQYFGPGTRLLVL.

The chain has TRBV24-1 and TRBJ2-7; no clear D gene. The CDR3 is 15 amino acids. The V gene lost 3 bases and the J gene lost 2 bases, with 13 bases spanning the gap. Per the germline V gene, CDR1 is KGHDR and CDR2 is SFDVKD. The CDR3 spells CATSDTEDPTYEQYF. In DNA form, the CDR3 reads TGTGCCACCAGTGATACAGAGGACCCGACCTACGAGCAGTACTTC.

V usage is TRBV30 and J usage is TRBJ1-6; D gene uncertain. The V end lost 5 bases, the J end lost 0 bases, and 11 bases lay between the germline ends. Germline CDR1 GTSNPN, CDR2 SVGIG (reference sequence). This CDR3 comprises 15 residues. The CDR3 sequence is CAWHRISSYNSPLHF. The CDR3 region has the DNA TGTGCCTGGCACAGAATTAGCTCCTATAATTCACCCCTCCACTTT.

This clonotype was recorded many times. The gene calls are TRBV7-9 and TRBJ2-2; TRBD2 might be the D (6 bases). The CDR3 runs to 16 residues. Trimming removed 6 bases at V and 7 bases at J, with 21 bases between. From germline, CDR1 is SEHNR and CDR2 FQNEAQ (reference sequence). The CDR3 DNA sequence: TGTGCCAGCAGAAGACCGTGGGGAGGCCTGGGCGGGGAGCTGTTTTTT. Residues: CASRRPWGGLGGELFF.

The genes are TRBV7-9 and TRBJ2-5; D uncertain. CDR1 SEHNR and CDR2 FQNEAQ come from the germline V gene (reference sequence). Trimming took 1 base from V and 1 from J, leaving 7 bases between them. The CDR3 length is 14 residues. The CDR3, as DNA: TGTGCCAGCAGCTTAGGACGGCCCCAAGAGACCCAGTACTTC. As protein: CASSLGRPQETQYF.